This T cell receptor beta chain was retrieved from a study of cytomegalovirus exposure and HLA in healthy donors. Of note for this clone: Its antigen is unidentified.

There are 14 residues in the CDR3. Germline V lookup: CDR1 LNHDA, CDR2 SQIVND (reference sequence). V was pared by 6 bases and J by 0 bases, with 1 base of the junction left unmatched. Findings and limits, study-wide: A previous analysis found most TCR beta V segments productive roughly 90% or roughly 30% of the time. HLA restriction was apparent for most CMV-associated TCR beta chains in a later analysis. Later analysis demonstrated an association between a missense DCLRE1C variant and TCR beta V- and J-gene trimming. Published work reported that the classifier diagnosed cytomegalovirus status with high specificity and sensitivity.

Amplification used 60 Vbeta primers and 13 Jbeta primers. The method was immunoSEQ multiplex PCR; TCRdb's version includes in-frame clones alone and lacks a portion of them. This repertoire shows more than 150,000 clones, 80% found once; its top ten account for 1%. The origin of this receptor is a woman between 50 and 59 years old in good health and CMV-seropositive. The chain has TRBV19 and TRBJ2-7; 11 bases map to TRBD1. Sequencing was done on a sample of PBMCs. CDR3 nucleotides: TGTGCCAGTAGCGGGACAGGGGGCTCCTACGAGCAGTACTTC. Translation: CASSGTGGSYEQYF.